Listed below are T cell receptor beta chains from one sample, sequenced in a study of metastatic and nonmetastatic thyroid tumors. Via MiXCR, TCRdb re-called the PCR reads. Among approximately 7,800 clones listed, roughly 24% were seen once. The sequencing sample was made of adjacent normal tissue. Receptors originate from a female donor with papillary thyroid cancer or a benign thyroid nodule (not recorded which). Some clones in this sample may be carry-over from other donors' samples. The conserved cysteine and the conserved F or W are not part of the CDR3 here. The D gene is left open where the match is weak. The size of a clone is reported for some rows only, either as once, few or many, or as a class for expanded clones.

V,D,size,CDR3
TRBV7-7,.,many,ASSLSSTDTQY
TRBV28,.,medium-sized,ASSLNMAVMNTEAF
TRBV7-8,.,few,ASLGARGGYT
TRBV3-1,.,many,ASSQGGAVMEKLF
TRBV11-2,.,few,ASSVGQNYGYT
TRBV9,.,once,VSGVEAGGSYNEQF
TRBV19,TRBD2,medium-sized,ASSSGSYEQY
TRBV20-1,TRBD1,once,SASRTGGSQPQH
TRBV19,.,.,ASSQGLWVYT
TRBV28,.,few,ASSPPPRRVPEAF
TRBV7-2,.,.,ASSLGINQPQH
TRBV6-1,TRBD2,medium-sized,ASNELAGGPREQF
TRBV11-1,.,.,ASSLVQGAYTDKQY
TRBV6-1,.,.,ANSRTSGSSYNEKF
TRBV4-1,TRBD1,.,ASSPGQTNEKLF
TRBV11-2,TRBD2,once,ACSLVFPSSGSSYEQY
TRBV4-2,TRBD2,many,ASSQDRTSGYNEQF
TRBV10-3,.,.,AISEGQFKTEAF
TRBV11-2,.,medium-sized,ASTAKTYNEQF
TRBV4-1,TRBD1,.,ASSQTDREGYEQY
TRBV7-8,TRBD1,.,ATTTPGQGAYEQY
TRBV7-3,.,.,ASSPGVNNKQF
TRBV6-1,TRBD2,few,ASSEQLSGASSYEQY
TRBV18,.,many,ASSPGTSYGQY
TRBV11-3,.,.,VSRPKGVRGYEQY
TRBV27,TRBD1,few,ASSLGQGIWY
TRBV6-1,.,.,AGHRVRDSPLH
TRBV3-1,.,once,ASSQASMGYT
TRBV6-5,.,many,ASSYSIPLLAKNIQY
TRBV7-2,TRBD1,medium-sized,ASSLTGGGTGVSEQY
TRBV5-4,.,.,ASSLGGPGANVLT
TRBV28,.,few,ASSWLGMKAEAF
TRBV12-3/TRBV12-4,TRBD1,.,ASSIRGRGHNEQF
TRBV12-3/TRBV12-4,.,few,ASSLGPGGPDTQY
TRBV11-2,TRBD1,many,ASSFLQGPSYEQY
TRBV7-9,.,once,ASSYNPETEAF
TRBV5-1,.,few,ASSPSTDGTGELF
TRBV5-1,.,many,ASSLSPRREETQY
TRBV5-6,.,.,ASSFVGVYTQY
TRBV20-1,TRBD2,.,SAPGTSGHQETQY
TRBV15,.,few,ATSRDRAVGIYNEQF
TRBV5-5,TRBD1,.,ASSLEDRVHEQY
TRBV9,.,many,ASSAQGRGADTQY
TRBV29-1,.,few,STEGGEGKPQH
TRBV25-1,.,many,ASSDLQAGNSPLH
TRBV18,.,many,ASSPGAGTFNEQF
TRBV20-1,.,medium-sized,SARDLRTSANYGYT
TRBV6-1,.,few,ASKRGNTIY
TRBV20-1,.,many,SARANNRVEAF
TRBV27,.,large,ASRYIGSEAF
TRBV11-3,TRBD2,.,ASRSAGGGEQY
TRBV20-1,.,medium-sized,SVPGRGIGALH
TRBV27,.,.,ASRDLHGVHYGYT
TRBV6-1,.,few,ASSSTDNEQF
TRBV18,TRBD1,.,ASSPAITGGNQPQH